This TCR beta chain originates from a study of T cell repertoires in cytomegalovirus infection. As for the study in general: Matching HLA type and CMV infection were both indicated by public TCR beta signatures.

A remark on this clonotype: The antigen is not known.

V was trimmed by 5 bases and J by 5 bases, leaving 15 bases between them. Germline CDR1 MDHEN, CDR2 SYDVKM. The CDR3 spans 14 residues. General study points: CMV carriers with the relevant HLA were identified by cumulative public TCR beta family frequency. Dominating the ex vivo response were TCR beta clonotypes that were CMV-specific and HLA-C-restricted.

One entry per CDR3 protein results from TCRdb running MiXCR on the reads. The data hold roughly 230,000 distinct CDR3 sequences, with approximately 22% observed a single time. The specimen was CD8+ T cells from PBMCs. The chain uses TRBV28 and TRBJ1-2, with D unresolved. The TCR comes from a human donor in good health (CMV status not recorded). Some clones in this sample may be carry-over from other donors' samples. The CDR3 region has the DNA TGTGCCAGCAGTGCCCCCTCCGGTTTATATGGCTACACCTTC. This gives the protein CASSAPSGLYGYTF.